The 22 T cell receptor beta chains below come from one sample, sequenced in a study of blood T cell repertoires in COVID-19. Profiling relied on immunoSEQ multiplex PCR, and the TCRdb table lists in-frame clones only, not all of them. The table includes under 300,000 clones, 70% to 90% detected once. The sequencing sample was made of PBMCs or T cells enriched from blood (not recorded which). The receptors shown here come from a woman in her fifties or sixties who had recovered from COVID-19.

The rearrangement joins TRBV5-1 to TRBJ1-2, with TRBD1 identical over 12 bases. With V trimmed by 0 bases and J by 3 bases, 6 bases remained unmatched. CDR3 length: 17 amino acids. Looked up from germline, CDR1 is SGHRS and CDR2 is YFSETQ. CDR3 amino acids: CASSLAGTGGDHYGYTF. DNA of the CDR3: TGCGCCAGCAGCTTGGCCGGGACAGGGGGCGACCACTATGGCTACACCTTC.

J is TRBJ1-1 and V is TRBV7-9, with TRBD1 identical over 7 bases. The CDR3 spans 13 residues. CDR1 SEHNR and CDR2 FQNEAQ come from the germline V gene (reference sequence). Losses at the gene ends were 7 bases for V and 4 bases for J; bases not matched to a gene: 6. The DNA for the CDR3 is TGTGCCAGCATGGGCCAGGGGGTCACTGAAGCTTTCTTT. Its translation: CASMGQGVTEAFF.

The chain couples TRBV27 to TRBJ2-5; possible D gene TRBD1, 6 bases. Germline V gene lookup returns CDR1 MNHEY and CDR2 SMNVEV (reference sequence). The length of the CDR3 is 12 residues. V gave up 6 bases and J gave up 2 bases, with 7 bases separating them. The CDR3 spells CASRRGQETQYF. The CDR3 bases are TGTGCCAGCAGGAGGGGGCAAGAGACCCAGTACTTC.

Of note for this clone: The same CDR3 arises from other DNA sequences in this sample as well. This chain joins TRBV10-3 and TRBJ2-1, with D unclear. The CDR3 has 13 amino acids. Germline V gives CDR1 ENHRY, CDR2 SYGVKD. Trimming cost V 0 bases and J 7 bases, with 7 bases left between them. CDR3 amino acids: CAISESRDNEQFF. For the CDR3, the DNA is TGTGCCATCAGTGAGTCGAGAGATAATGAGCAGTTCTTC.

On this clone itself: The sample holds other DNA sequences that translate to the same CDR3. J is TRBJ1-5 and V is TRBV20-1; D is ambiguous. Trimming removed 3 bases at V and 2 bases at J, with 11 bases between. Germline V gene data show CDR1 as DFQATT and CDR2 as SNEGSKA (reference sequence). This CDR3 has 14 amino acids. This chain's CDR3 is CSASLGGGNQPQHF. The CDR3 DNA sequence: TGCAGTGCTAGTCTGGGAGGAGGCAATCAGCCCCAGCATTTT.

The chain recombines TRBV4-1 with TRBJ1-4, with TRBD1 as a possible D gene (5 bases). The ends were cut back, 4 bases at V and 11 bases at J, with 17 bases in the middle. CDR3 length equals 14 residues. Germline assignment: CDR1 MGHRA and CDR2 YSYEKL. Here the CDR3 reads CASSRTPGLGKLFF. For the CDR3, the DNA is TGCGCCAGCAGCCGCACTCCAGGGTTGGGGAAACTGTTTTTT.

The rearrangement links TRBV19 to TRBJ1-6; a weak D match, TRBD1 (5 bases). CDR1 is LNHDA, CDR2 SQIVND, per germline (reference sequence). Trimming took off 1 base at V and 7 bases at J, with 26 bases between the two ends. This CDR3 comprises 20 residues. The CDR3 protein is CASSIGAGGTRTYLNSPLHF. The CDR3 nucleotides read TGTGCCAGTAGTATAGGAGCCGGTGGGACTAGAACTTATCTGAATTCACCCCTCCACTTT.

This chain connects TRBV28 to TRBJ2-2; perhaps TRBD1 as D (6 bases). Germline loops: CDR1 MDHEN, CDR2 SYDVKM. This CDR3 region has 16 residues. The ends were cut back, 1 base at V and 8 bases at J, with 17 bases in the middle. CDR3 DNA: TGTGCCAGCAGTTTATTCGGGACATCAATATCTGGGGAGCTGTTTTTT. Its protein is CASSLFGTSISGELFF.

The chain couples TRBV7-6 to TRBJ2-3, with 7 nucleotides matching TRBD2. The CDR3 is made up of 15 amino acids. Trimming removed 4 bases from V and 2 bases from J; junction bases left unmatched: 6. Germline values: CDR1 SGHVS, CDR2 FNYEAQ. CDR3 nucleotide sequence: TGTGCCAGCAGCTCCGTGGGAGGGGACACAGATACGCAGTATTTT. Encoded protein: CASSSVGGDTDTQYF. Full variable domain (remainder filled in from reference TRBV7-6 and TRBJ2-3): GAGVSQSPRYKVTKRGQDVALRCDPISGHVSLYWYRQALGQGPEFLTYFNYEAQQDKSGLPNDRFSAERPEGSISTLTIQRTEQRDSAMYRCASSSVGGDTDTQYFGPGTRLTVL.

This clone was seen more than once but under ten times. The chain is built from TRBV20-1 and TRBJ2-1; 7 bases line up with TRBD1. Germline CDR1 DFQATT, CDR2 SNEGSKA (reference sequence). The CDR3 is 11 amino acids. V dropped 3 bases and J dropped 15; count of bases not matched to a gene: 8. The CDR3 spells CSARRTGEWFF. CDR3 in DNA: TGCAGTGCTAGGAGAACAGGGGAATGGTTCTTC.

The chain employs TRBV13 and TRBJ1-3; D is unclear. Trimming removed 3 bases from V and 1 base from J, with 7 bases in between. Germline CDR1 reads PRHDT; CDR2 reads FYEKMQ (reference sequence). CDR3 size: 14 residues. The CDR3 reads CASSFRGSGNTIYF. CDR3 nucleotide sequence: TGTGCCAGCAGCTTTAGAGGATCTGGAAACACCATATATTTT.

CDR3 coding DNA: TGTGCCAGCAGCTTGGGTTCCGGGACAGCATCCTACGAGCAGTACTTC. Translation: CASSLGSGTASYEQYF. The rearrangement uses TRBV5-4 and TRBJ2-7; 7 positions match TRBD1. Germline V CDR1 and CDR2: SGHNT, YYREEE (reference sequence). The J segment lost 1 base and the V segment lost 0 bases, leaving 7 bases of the junction unmatched. This CDR3 is built from 16 residues.

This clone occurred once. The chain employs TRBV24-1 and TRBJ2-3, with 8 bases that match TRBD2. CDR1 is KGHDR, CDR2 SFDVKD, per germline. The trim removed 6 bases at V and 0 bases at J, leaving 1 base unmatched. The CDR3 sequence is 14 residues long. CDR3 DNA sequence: TGTGCCACCAGTCCTAGCGGGAGCACAGATACGCAGTATTTT. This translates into CATSPSGSTDTQYF.

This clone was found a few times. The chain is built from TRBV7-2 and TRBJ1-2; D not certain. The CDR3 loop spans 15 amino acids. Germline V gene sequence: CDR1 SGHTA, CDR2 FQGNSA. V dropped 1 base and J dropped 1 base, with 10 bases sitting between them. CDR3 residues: CASSLVGSSNYGYTF. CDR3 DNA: TGTGCCAGCAGCTTAGTCGGGAGTAGTAACTATGGCTACACCTTC.

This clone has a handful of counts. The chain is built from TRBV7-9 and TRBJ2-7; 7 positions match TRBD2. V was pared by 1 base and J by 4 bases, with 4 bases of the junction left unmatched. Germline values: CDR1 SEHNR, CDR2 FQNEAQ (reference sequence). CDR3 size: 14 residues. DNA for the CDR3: TGTGCCAGCAGCTTAGGGGGGAGGGAATACGAGCAGTACTTC. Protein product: CASSLGGREYEQYF.

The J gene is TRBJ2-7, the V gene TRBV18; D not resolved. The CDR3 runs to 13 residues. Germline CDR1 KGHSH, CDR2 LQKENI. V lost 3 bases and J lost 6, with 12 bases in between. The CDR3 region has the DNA TGTGCCAGCTCACCCCGCGAGTCCCGCGAGCAGTACTTC. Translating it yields CASSPRESREQYF. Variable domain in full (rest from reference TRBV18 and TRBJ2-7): NAGVMQNPRHLVRRRGQEARLRCSPMKGHSHVYWYRQLPEEGLKFMVYLQKENIIDESGMPKERFSAEFPKEGPSILRIQQVVRGDSAAYFCASSPRESREQYFGPGTRLTVT.

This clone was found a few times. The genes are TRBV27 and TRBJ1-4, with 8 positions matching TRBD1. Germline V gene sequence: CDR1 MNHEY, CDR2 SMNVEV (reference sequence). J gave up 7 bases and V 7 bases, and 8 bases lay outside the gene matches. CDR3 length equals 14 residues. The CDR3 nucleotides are TGTGCCAGCAAGGTGGACAGGGTTTCTGAAAAACTGTTTTTT. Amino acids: CASKVDRVSEKLFF.

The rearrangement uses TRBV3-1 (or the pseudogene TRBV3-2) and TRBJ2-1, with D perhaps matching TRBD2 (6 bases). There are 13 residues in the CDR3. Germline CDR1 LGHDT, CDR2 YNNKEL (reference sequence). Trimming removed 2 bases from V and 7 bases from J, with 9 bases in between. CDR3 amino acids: CASSQWTTNEQFF. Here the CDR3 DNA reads TGTGCCAGCAGCCAATGGACTACGAATGAGCAGTTCTTC.

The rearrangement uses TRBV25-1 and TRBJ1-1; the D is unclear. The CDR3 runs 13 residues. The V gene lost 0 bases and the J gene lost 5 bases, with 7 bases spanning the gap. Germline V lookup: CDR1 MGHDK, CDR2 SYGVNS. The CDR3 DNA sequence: TGTGCCAGCAGTGAATATCGGCGGACTGAAGCTTTCTTT. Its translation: CASSEYRRTEAFF.

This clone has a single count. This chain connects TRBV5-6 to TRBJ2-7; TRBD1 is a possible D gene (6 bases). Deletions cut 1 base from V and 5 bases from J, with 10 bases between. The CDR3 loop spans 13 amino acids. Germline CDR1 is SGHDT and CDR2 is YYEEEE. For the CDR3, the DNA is TGTGCCAGCAGCTTGTTAGCAGGGGACGAGCAGTACTTC. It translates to CASSLLAGDEQYF. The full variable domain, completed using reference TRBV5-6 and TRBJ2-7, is DAGVTQSPTHLIKTRGQQVTLRCSPKSGHDTVSWYQQALGQGPQFIFQYYEEEERQRGNFPDRFSGHQFPNYSSELNVNALLLGDSALYLCASSLLAGDEQYFGPGTRLTVT.

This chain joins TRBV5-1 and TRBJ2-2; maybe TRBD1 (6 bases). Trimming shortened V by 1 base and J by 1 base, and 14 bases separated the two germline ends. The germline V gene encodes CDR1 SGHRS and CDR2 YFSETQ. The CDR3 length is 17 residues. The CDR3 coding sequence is TGCGCCAGCAGCTTGAAACGGGGACAACTGAACACCGGGGAGCTGTTTTTT. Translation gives CASSLKRGQLNTGELFF. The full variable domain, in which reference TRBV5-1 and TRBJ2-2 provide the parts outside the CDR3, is KAGVTQTPRYLIKTRGQQVTLSCSPISGHRSVSWYQQTPGQGLQFLFEYFSETQRNKGNFPGRFSGRQFSNSRSEMNVSTLELGDSALYLCASSLKRGQLNTGELFFGEGSRLTVL.

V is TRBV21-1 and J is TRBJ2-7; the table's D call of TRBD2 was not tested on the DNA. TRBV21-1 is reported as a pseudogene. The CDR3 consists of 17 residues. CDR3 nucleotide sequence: TGTGCCAGCAGTCATAAGTCCTGGACTACCCGAACCTACGAGCAGTACTTC. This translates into CASSHKSWTTRTYEQYF.